This T cell receptor (beta chain) was captured in a study of CD8 T cells in ankylosing spondylitis. The study, taken as a whole, reports: In the blood and synovial fluid of reactive arthritis, some motif variants had been previously reported. Reports say disease-linked clones showed up significantly more in matched ankylosing spondylitis synovial fluid.

This clonotype appeared many times. What it binds is not known. Trimming took 5 bases from V and 0 from J; bases not matched to a gene: 8. This CDR3 comprises 16 residues. It was by quantitative 5'-RACE with molecular barcodes that TCR beta libraries were made. TCRdb reanalysed the 5' RACE reads using MiXCR and keeps one entry per CDR3 protein. The repertoire includes more than 150,000 distinct CDR3 sequences, 15% to 20% of them detected once, and roughly 4.5% sits in the top ten. The origin of this receptor is a male donor aged 10-30 years with ankylosing spondylitis or in good health (not recorded which). Sequences were obtained from blood, either unsorted or a sorted T cell fraction (not recorded which). V gene TRBV12-3 or TRBV12-4 combines with J gene TRBJ1-1, with 8 positions matching TRBD1. The CDR3 DNA reads TGTGCCAGCAGTCTGAGGACAGGGACAATGAACACTGAAGCTTTCTTT. It encodes CASSLRTGTMNTEAFF.